The 14 T cell receptor beta chains below were found in one sample sequenced in a study of CD8 T cells in ankylosing spondylitis. TCRdb re-called the 5' RACE reads with MiXCR, one entry per CDR3 protein. The table has hundreds of thousands of distinct CDR3 sequences, roughly 24% seen once. Input material: blood, either unsorted or a sorted T cell fraction (not recorded which). Source of these receptors: a male donor with ankylosing spondylitis or in good health (not recorded which).

This clonotype showed up many times. The gene calls are TRBV2 and TRBJ2-2; D gene unclear. The length of the CDR3 is 14 residues. CDR1 SNHLY and CDR2 FYNNEI come from the germline V gene. Trimming pared 3 bases from V and 3 bases from J, leaving 8 bases between. CDR3 coding DNA: TGTGCCAGCAGTGACGGGCTAGACACCGGGGAGCTGTTTTTT. It encodes CASSDGLDTGELFF.

V and J are TRBV29-1 and TRBJ2-2; D is undetermined. The CDR3 is 15 amino acids. Looked up from germline, CDR1 is SQVTM and CDR2 is ANQGSEA. DNA for the CDR3: TGCAGTGCAATTATAGCCAAAGCGAACACCGGGGAGCTGTTTTTT. This encodes CSAIIAKANTGELFF.

This clonotype was counted many times. J is TRBJ2-4 and V is TRBV12-3 or TRBV12-4; D is perhaps TRBD1 (6 bases). This CDR3 is 15 amino acids long. V was cut by 6 bases and J by 2 bases, with 14 bases left in between. The CDR3 DNA reads as TGTGCCAGCAGCCACAGGGAGAGGTCCAAAAACATTCAGTACTTC. As protein: CASSHRERSKNIQYF.

This clonotype appeared many times. The DNA for the CDR3 is TGTGCCAGCAGCCTTCGGGGGGACAAAGAGACCCAGTACTTC. This sequence encodes CASSLRGDKETQYF. V usage is TRBV11-1 and J usage is TRBJ2-5, with a tentative D call TRBD2 (7 bases). CDR3 size: 14 residues. V gave up 5 bases and J gave up 3 bases, with 13 bases separating them. Germline values: CDR1 SGHAT, CDR2 FQDESV (reference sequence).

V gene TRBV20-1 combines with J gene TRBJ2-3; no clear D. Per the germline V gene, CDR1 is DFQATT and CDR2 is SNEGSKA (reference sequence). The CDR3 length is 15 residues. Trimming took off 0 bases at V and 4 bases at J, with 14 bases between the two ends. Here the CDR3 DNA reads TGCAGTGCTAGAGATCGGGCTACCTTGCCAGATACGCAGTATTTT. This gives the protein CSARDRATLPDTQYF.

Only a few counts were recorded for this clonotype. The rearrangement joins TRBV7-3 to TRBJ1-6; unclear D gene. V dropped 1 base and J dropped 10 bases, with 14 bases sitting between them. Germline V gene sequence: CDR1 SGHTA, CDR2 FQGTGA. This CDR3 has 15 amino acids. Here the CDR3 reads CASSLSSAGDSPLHF. Here the CDR3 DNA reads TGTGCCAGCAGCTTAAGTTCGGCAGGTGACTCACCCCTCCACTTT.

With regard to this clonotype: A much larger clone lies a single base off, so this may be a read error. CDR3 in amino acids: CASSTPGKDNQPQHF. As DNA, the CDR3 is TGTGCCAGCAGCACCCCGGGGAAAGACAATCAGCCCCAGCATTTT. V and J are TRBV12-3 or TRBV12-4 and TRBJ1-5; D uncertain. Trimming removed 6 bases from V and 3 bases from J, with 15 bases in between. This CDR3 is 15 amino acids long.

This chain uses TRBV6-2 or TRBV6-3 with TRBJ2-3; 14 positions agree with TRBD2. V lost 5 bases and J lost 1; bases outside the gene matches: 14. CDR1 MNHEY and CDR2 SVGEGT come from the germline V gene. The CDR3 is 20 amino acids. CDR3: CASSPSTGTSGRGRTDTQYF. CDR3 bases: TGTGCCAGCAGTCCCTCCACCGGGACTAGCGGGAGAGGCCGCACAGATACGCAGTATTTT.

This clonotype was counted only a few times. The chain combines TRBV7-9 with TRBJ2-7; possibly TRBD2 for D (5 bases). From germline, CDR1 is SEHNR and CDR2 FQNEAQ (reference sequence). This CDR3 has 16 residues. The V end was cut by 1 base, the J end by 2 bases, with 15 bases between. CDR3 amino acids: CASSLDRVGATYEQYF. The CDR3 region has the DNA TGTGCCAGCAGCTTAGACCGTGTGGGAGCTACCTACGAGCAGTACTTC.

This clonotype showed up many times. The rearrangement uses TRBV7-2 and TRBJ2-7; D not certain. The CDR3 totals 12 residues. V dropped 5 bases and J dropped 6 bases, with 11 bases sitting between them. Germline CDR1 reads SGHTA; CDR2 reads FQGNSA. Here the CDR3 DNA reads TGTGCCAGCAGCCTGACGTATGGCGAGCAGTACTTC. Translating it yields CASSLTYGEQYF. The whole variable domain, filled in from reference TRBV7-2 and TRBJ2-7, reads GAGVSQSPSNKVTEKGKDVELRCDPISGHTALYWYRQSLGQGLEFLIYFQGNSAPDKSGLPSDRFSAERTGGSVSTLTIQRTQQEDSAVYLCASSLTYGEQYFGPGTRLTVT.

J is TRBJ2-1 and V is TRBV18, with 9 bases identical to TRBD1. This CDR3 has 13 amino acids. The germline CDR1 and CDR2 sequences are KGHSH and LQKENI. The ends lost 6 bases at V and 9 bases at J; junction bases unmatched: 6. CDR3 sequence reads: CASSLQGAGEQFF. As DNA, the CDR3 is TGTGCCAGCTCGCTACAGGGGGCCGGTGAGCAGTTCTTC.

This clonotype occurred many times. The V gene is TRBV7-2, the J gene TRBJ2-7; 8 bases fit TRBD1. Trimming took 4 bases from V and 6 from J; bases not matched to a gene: 8. This CDR3 has 14 residues. Germline assignment: CDR1 SGHTA and CDR2 FQGNSA. The CDR3 region is CASSSSRGLGEQYF. CDR3 in DNA: TGTGCCAGCAGCTCGTCCAGGGGGCTTGGCGAGCAGTACTTC.

With respect to this clonotype: A much more abundant neighbour one base away suggests this may be a read error. The chain combines TRBV10-3 with TRBJ1-5, with D perhaps TRBD1 (6 bases). The CDR3 length is 13 residues. From germline, CDR1 is ENHRY and CDR2 SYGVKD. CDR3 coding DNA: TGTGCTACCCAACAGGGAAGAAATCAGCCCCAGCATTTT. Translated, it gives CATQQGRNQPQHF.

This clonotype was detected once. The V gene is TRBV5-6, the J gene TRBJ2-3; D is tentatively TRBD1 or TRBD2 (6 bases each). The CDR3 runs to 15 residues. Trimming took 0 bases from V and 5 from J, leaving 13 bases between them. Looked up from germline, CDR1 is SGHDT and CDR2 is YYEEEE. The CDR3 is CASSLAPGAIDTQYF. The CDR3 nucleotides are TGTGCCAGCAGCTTGGCCCCGGGGGCCATAGATACGCAGTATTTT. Drawing the rest from reference TRBV5-6 and TRBJ2-3, the complete variable domain is DAGVTQSPTHLIKTRGQQVTLRCSPKSGHDTVSWYQQALGQGPQFIFQYYEEEERQRGNFPDRFSGHQFPNYSSELNVNALLLGDSALYLCASSLAPGAIDTQYFGPGTRLTVL.